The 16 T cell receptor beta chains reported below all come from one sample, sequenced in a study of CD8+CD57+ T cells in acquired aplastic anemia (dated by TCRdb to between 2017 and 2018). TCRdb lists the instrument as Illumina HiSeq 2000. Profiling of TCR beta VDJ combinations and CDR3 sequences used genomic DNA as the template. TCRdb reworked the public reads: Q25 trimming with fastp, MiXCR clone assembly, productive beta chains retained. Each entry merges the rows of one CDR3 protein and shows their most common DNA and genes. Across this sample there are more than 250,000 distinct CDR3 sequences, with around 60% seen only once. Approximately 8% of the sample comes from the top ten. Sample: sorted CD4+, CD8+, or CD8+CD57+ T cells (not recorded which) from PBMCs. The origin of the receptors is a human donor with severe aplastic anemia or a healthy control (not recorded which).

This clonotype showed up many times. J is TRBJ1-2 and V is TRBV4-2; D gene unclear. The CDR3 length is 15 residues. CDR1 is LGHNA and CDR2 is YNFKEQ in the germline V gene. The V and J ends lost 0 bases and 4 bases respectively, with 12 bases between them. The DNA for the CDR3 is TGTGCCAGCAGCCAAGATTTTTCATCGGGCTATGGCTACACCTTC. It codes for CASSQDFSSGYGYTF.

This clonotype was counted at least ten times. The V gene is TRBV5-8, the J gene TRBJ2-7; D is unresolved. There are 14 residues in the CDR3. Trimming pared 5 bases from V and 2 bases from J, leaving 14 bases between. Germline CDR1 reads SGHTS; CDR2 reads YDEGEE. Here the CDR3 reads CASSSELTTYEQYF. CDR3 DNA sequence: TGTGCCAGCAGTTCTGAACTTACCACCTACGAGCAGTACTTC.

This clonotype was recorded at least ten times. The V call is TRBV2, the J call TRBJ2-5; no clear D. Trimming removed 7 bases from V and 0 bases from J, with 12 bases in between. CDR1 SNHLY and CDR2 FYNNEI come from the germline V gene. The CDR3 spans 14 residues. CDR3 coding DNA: TGTGCCAGCATAGGCCCTCCCCACCAAGAGACCCAGTACTTC. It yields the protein CASIGPPHQETQYF.

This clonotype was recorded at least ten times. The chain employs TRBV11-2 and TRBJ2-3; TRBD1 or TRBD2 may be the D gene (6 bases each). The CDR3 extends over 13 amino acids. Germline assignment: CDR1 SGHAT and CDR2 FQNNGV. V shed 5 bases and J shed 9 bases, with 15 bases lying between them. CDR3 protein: CASSPGDSRTQYF. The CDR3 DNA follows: TGTGCCAGCAGCCCAGGGGACTCTCGGACGCAGTATTTT.

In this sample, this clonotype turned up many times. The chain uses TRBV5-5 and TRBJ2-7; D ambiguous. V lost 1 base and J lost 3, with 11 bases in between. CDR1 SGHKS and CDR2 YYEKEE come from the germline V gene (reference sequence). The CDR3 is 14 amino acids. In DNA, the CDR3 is TGTGCCAGCAGCTTGTTCGACCCCAGCTACGAGCAGTACTTC. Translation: CASSLFDPSYEQYF.

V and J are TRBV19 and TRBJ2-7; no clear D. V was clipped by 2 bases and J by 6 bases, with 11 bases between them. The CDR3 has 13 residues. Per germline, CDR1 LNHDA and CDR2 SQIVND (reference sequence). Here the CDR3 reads CASSIPPGVEQYF. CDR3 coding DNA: TGTGCCAGTAGTATACCCCCGGGCGTCGAGCAGTACTTC.

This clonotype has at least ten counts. The CDR3: CATAIGQVGETQYF. The CDR3 DNA is TGTGCGACAGCAATAGGGCAGGTTGGTGAGACCCAGTACTTC. This rearrangement joins TRBV5-8 to TRBJ2-5; tentatively, D is TRBD1 (5 bases). CDR1 is SGHTS, CDR2 YDEGEE, per germline. The CDR3 runs to 14 residues.

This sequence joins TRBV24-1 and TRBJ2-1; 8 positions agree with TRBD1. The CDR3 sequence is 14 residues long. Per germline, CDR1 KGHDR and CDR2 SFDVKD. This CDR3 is CARAGTGPYNEQFF. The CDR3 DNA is TGTGCTAGAGCCGGGACAGGCCCCTACAATGAGCAGTTCTTC.

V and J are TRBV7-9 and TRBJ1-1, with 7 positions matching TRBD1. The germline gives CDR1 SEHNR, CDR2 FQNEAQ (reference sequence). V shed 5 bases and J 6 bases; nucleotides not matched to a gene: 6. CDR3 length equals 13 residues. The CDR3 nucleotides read TGTGCCAGCAGCCAGCAGACAGGGCCTGAAGCTTTCTTT. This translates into CASSQQTGPEAFF.

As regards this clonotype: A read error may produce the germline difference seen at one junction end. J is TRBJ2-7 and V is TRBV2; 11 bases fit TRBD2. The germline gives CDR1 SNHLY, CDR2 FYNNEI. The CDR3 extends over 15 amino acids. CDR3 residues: CASRTTSGANYGQYF. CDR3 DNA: TGTGCCAGTAGGACGACTAGCGGGGCTAATTACGGGCAGTACTTC.

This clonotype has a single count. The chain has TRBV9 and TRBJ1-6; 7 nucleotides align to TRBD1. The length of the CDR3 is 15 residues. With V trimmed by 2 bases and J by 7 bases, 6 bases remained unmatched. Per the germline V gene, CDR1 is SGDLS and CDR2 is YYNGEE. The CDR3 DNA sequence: TGTGCCAGCAGCGTCACGACAGGGACGAATTCACCCCTCCACTTT. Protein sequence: CASSVTTGTNSPLHF.

The CDR3 sequence is CSARHGRLAGYNEQFF. In nucleotides, the CDR3 is TGCAGTGCTAGGCACGGCCGACTAGCGGGATACAATGAGCAGTTCTTC. This rearrangement joins TRBV20-1 to TRBJ2-1; TRBD2 agrees at 11 bases. V lost 3 bases to trimming and J lost 4 bases; unmatched junction nucleotides: 8. CDR1 is DFQATT and CDR2 is SNEGSKA in the germline V gene (reference sequence). This CDR3 spans 16 amino acids.

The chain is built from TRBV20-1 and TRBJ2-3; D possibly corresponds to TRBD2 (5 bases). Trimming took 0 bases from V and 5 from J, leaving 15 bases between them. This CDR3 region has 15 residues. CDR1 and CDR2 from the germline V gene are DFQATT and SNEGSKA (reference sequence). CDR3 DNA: TGCAGTGCTAGAGATGCGGCTAGCCCCAGAGATACGCAGTATTTT. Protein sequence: CSARDAASPRDTQYF.

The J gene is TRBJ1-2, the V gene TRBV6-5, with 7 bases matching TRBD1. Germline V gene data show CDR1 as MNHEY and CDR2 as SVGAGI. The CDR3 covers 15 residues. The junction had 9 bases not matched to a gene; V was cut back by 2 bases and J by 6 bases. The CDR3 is CASSYPPTGLNGYTF. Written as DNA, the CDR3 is TGTGCCAGCAGTTACCCGCCGACAGGGTTAAATGGCTACACCTTC.

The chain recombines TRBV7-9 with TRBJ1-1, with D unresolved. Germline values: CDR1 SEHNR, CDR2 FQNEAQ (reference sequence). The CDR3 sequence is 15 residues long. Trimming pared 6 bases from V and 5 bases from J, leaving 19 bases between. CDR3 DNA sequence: TGTGCCAGCAGGCCCAAACAGCGATTGGGTACTGAAGCTTTCTTT. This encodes CASRPKQRLGTEAFF.

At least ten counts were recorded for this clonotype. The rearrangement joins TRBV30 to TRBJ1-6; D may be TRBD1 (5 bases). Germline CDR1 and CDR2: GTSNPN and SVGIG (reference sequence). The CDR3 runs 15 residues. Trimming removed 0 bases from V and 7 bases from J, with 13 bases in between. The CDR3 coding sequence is TGTGCCTGGAGTGTAGGGGCAGGGTGGAATTCACCCCTCCACTTT. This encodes CAWSVGAGWNSPLHF.